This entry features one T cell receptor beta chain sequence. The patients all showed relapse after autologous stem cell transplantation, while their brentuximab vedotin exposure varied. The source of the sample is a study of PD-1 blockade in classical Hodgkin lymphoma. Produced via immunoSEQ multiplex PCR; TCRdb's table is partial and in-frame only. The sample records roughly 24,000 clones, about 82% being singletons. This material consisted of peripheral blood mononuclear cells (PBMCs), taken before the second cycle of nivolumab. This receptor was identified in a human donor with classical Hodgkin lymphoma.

CDR3: CASRVAGDNSPLHF. DNA for the CDR3: TGTGCCAGCAGGGTGGCAGGGGATAATTCACCCCTCCACTTT. The chain uses TRBV2 and TRBJ1-6, with a possible D match to TRBD1 (6 bases). Germline V gene data show CDR1 as SNHLY and CDR2 as FYNNEI. Trimming left V 6 bases short and J 5 bases short, with 11 bases between. The CDR3 covers 14 residues.